The 20 T cell receptor beta chains given below trace back to one sample, sequenced in a study of tumor and adjacent non-tumor tissue in lung cancer (dated by TCRdb to between 2017 and 2018). RNA was extracted from bulk unsorted tissue and checked for quality with a NanoDrop ND-1000 and an Agilent 2100. Normal lung samples were distant non-tumor tissue taken more than 3 cm from the tumor edge. Receptors were amplified or captured by multiplex PCR. The sequencing machine was an Illumina HiSeq 2500. TCRbeta libraries were constructed through three rounds of nested PCR with primers (Table S4) according to protocols modified from ARM-PCR. Clones were called with MiXCR by TCRdb after fastp trimmed the public reads at Q25, and only in-frame beta chains were retained. Identical CDR3 proteins give one entry, which carries the most common genes and DNA. Within this sample are more than 85,000 distinct CDR3 sequences, with over 55% of them counted one time only. The top ten clonotypes cover roughly 19% of the sample.

Input material: distant non-tumor lung tissue. These receptor sequences come from a man aged 25 to 40 with non-small cell lung cancer.

CDR3 sequence (DNA): TGCAGCGTAGTACCAGGACAGCTAAACACTGAAGCTTTCTTT. This gives the protein CSVVPGQLNTEAFF. The chain has TRBV29-1 and TRBJ1-1; maybe TRBD1 (6 bases). Trimming cost V 6 bases and J 2 bases, with 16 bases left between them. The CDR3 is 14 amino acids. CDR1 and CDR2 (germline): SQVTM, ANQGSEA.

This clonotype was counted between two and nine times. The conserved closing phenylalanine or tryptophan is absent in this CDR3, likely reflecting a read error. This rearrangement joins TRBV10-3 to TRBJ2-2, with D uncertain. Germline V gives CDR1 ENHRY, CDR2 SYGVKD. This CDR3 comprises 15 residues. V was cut by 0 bases and J by 6 bases, with 11 bases left in between. The CDR3 protein is CAISESIGFSGELFY. The CDR3 region has the DNA TGTGCCATCAGTGAGTCGATCGGGTTCTCCGGGGAGCTGTTTTAT.

This clonotype was found a few times. The chain is built from TRBV6-4 and TRBJ2-3; TRBD2 matches 7 bases. The germline CDR1 and CDR2 sequences are MRHNA and SNTAGT. V shed 6 bases and J 2 bases; nucleotides not matched to a gene: 2. The CDR3 sequence is 13 residues long. CDR3: CASSAGDTDTQYF. CDR3 coding DNA: TGTGCCAGCAGCGCGGGGGACACAGATACGCAGTATTTT.

To note about this clonotype: One junction end disagrees with the germline gene, perhaps due to a read error. The chain has TRBV20-1 and TRBJ2-5, with 8 bases lining up with TRBD2. In germline, CDR1 is DFQATT, CDR2 SNEGSKA (reference sequence). The CDR3 is 13 residues long. The CDR3 DNA is TGCAGTGTGGTGCGGGGGGCCAAAGAGACTCAGTACTTC. Translating it yields CSVVRGAKETQYF.

The chain is built from TRBV29-1 and TRBJ1-2; D unclear. This CDR3 is 15 amino acids long. CDR1 and CDR2 (germline): SQVTM, ANQGSEA. The CDR3 sequence is CNLDVAGAILGGYTF. Written as DNA, the CDR3 is TGCAACCTTGATGTGGCAGGTGCGATCCTGGGAGGCTACACCTTC.

This clonotype was counted a few times. The chain carries TRBV20-1 and TRBJ2-2; possibly TRBD1 or TRBD2 for D (6 bases each). The germline V gene encodes CDR1 DFQATT and CDR2 SNEGSKA (reference sequence). The V gene lost 4 bases and the J gene lost 17 bases, with 20 bases spanning the gap. This CDR3 spans 12 amino acids. The DNA of the CDR3 is TGCAGTGCTACCGGGGGCACCGGGGAGTTCTTTTTT. Amino acid sequence: CSATGGTGEFFF.

This clonotype was detected only a few times. A much bigger clone sits one base away, suggesting this may be a read error. Without the conserved terminal phenylalanine or tryptophan, this CDR3 likely stems from a read error. The J gene is TRBJ2-1, the V gene TRBV6-5; D is possibly TRBD2 (5 bases). The V gene lost 6 bases and the J gene lost 2 bases, with 14 bases spanning the gap. The V gene's germline CDR1 is MNHEY and CDR2 SVGAGI. The CDR3 has 15 residues. For the CDR3, the DNA is TGTGCCAGCAGCTATCATAGCGTTACCTACAATGAGCAGTTCTCC. This gives the protein CASSYHSVTYNEQFS.

Concerning this clonotype: Here the CDR3 omits its conserved ending phenylalanine or tryptophan, so a read error is the likely source. This rearrangement joins TRBV12-3 or TRBV12-4 to TRBJ2-5; TRBD2 is a possible D gene (6 bases). The CDR3 length is 14 residues. In DNA, the CDR3 is TGTGCAAACAGTTGGGGGACTCTCCAAGAGACCCAGTACCTC. Protein product: CANSWGTLQETQYL.

Concerning this clonotype itself: A read error may account for a junction end that differs from germline. J is TRBJ2-1 and V is TRBV20-1; 9 nucleotides line up with TRBD1. Germline V gives CDR1 DFQATT, CDR2 SNEGSKA (reference sequence). This CDR3 region has 12 residues. CDR3: CSVRDRVNEQFF. The CDR3 DNA reads as TGTAGTGTCAGGGACAGGGTTAATGAGCAGTTCTTC.

As for this clonotype: Germline and junction disagree at one end, which may indicate a read error. This chain uses TRBV4-1 with TRBJ1-3, with a weak D call TRBD1 (5 bases). CDR1 is MGHRA and CDR2 is YSYEKL in the germline V gene. This CDR3 comprises 16 residues. This CDR3 reads CASSQASGDSGNTIYF. DNA for the CDR3: TGCGCCAGCAGCCAAGCCTCGGGGGACTCTGGGAACACCATATATTTT.

Worth noting for this clonotype: This may arise from a read error, as a much more abundant clone is one base away. The chain employs TRBV4-2 and TRBJ2-5, with TRBD2 matching over 7 bases. Per the germline V gene, CDR1 is LGHNA and CDR2 is YNFKEQ. Trimming removed 7 bases from V and 4 bases from J; junction bases left unmatched: 12. This CDR3 has 15 amino acids. The CDR3 coding sequence is TGTGCCAGCAACCTTGGGGACTACCAGCGAGAGACCCAGTACTTC. Its protein product is CASNLGDYQRETQYF.

Concerning this clonotype: A read error may account for a junction end that differs from germline. The V gene is TRBV12-3 or TRBV12-4, the J gene TRBJ2-5; D tentatively fits TRBD1 or TRBD2 (7 bases each). CDR3 length: 14 amino acids. The CDR3 reads CASSFSQGGETQYF. CDR3 coding DNA: TGTGCCAGTAGTTTTTCTCAGGGGGGGGAGACCCAGTACTTC.

In this sample, this clonotype turned up many times. This chain uses TRBV20-1 with TRBJ2-7, with 9 bases matching TRBD1. The CDR3 runs 17 residues. The germline V gene encodes CDR1 DFQATT and CDR2 SNEGSKA (reference sequence). J lost 6 bases, V lost 0 bases, and 15 bases had no gene match. The CDR3: CSARDLRGGTGFSEQYF. DNA of the CDR3: TGCAGTGCTAGAGATCTTAGGGGCGGGACAGGGTTTTCCGAGCAGTACTTC.

On this clonotype: Compared with germline, one end of the junction differs, possibly owing to a read error. The chain employs TRBV5-5 and TRBJ1-6; D not certain. The germline V gene encodes CDR1 SGHKS and CDR2 YYEKEE (reference sequence). CDR3 length equals 17 residues. CDR3 nucleotides: TGTGCCAGCTGCTTGGTAGCGAGAAGCTCCTATAATTCATCCCTCCACTTT. It translates to CASCLVARSSYNSSLHF.

With respect to this clonotype: Compared with germline, one end of the junction differs, possibly owing to a read error. This sequence joins TRBV19 and TRBJ1-5; D may be TRBD1 (5 bases). Germline loops: CDR1 LNHDA, CDR2 SQIVND (reference sequence). This CDR3 region has 14 residues. The CDR3 loop reads CATSISGPGQPQHF. For the CDR3, the DNA is TGCGCCACTAGTATATCGGGGCCTGGTCAGCCCCAGCATTTT. The full variable domain, rest sourced from reference TRBV19 and TRBJ1-5, is DGGITQSPKYLFRKEGQNVTLSCEQNLNHDAMYWYRQDPGQGLRLIYYSQIVNDFQKGDIAEGYSVSREKKESFPLTVTSAQKNPTAFYLCATSISGPGQPQHFGDGTRLSIL.

This clonotype was seen at least ten times. The chain links TRBV12-3 or TRBV12-4 to TRBJ1-5; 9 nucleotides line up with TRBD1. The CDR3 length is 15 residues. With 5 bases clipped from V and 1 base from J, the junction kept 3 bases outside the gene matches. DNA for the CDR3: TGTGCCAGCAGTGGGACAGGGCCCAGCAATCAGCCCCAGCATTTT. This sequence encodes CASSGTGPSNQPQHF.

Comments on this clonotype: A junction boundary mismatches the germline segment, possibly from a read error. The chain joins TRBV20-1 to TRBJ2-7, with a weak D call TRBD1 (6 bases). CDR1 is DFQATT, CDR2 SNEGSKA, per germline (reference sequence). This CDR3 comprises 12 residues. The CDR3: CSARQALYGQYF. The CDR3 DNA is TGCAGTGCCCGACAGGCTCTCTACGGGCAGTACTTC.

Of note for this clonotype: Sequence at one end of the junction differs from germline and may be a read error. The J gene is TRBJ2-2, the V gene TRBV6-5; TRBD2 agrees at 7 bases. The germline CDR1 and CDR2 sequences are MNHEY and SVGAGI. The CDR3 has 16 residues. This chain's CDR3 is CASSLLAGANTGELFF. CDR3 sequence (DNA): TGTGCCAGCAGTCTATTAGCGGGTGCGAACACCGGGGAGCTATTTTTT.

This clonotype was counted many times. This rearrangement joins TRBV29-1 to TRBJ2-5; 7 nucleotides line up with TRBD1. The CDR3 runs 12 residues. Germline V lookup: CDR1 SQVTM, CDR2 ANQGSEA. Trimming at V came to 4 bases and at J to 7 bases, leaving 6 bases not matched to a gene. The CDR3 protein is CSVAQGEVTQYF. CDR3 DNA sequence: TGCAGCGTTGCCCAGGGGGAAGTGACCCAGTACTTC.

In this sample, this clonotype turned up many times. This chain uses TRBV10-1 with TRBJ1-1; 7 nucleotides agree with TRBD1. There are 13 residues in the CDR3. Unmatched junction bases numbered 5, after V lost 3 bases and J lost 7 bases. In germline, CDR1 is WNHNN, CDR2 SYGVQD (reference sequence). Here the CDR3 reads CASSEVQGSEAFF. CDR3 nucleotides: TGCGCCAGCAGTGAAGTACAGGGGAGTGAAGCTTTCTTT.